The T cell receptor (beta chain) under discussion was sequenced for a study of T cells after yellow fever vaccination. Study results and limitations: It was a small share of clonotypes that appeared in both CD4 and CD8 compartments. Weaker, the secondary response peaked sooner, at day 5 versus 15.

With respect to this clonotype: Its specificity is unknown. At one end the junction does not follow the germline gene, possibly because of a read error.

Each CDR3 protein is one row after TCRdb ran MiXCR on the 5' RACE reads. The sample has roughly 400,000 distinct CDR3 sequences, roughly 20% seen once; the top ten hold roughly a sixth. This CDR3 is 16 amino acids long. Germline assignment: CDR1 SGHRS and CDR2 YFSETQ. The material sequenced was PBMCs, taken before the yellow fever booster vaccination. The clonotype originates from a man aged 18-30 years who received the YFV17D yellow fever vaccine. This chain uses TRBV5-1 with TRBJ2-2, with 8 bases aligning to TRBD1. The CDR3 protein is CASSSTGDQGTVELFF. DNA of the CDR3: TGCGCCAGCAGCTCGACAGGGGATCAGGGCACCGTGGAGCTGTTTTTT.